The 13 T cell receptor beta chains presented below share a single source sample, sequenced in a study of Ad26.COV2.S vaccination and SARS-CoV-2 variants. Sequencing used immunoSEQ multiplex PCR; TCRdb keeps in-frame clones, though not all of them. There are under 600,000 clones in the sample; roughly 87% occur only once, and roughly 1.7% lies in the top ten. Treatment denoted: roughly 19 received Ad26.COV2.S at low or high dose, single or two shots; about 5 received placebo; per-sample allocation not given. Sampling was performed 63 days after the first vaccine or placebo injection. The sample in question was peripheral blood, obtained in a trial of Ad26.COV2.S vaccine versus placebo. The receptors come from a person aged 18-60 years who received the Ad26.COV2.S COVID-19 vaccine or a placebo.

CDR3 DNA sequence: TGTGCCAGCTTAAAAACAGTGAACACTGAAGCTTTCTTT. Its translation: CASLKTVNTEAFF. The chain uses TRBV6-5 and TRBJ1-1, with D unresolved. Trimming stripped 8 bases from V and 0 bases from J, with 10 bases between. CDR3 size: 13 residues. Germline V gene data show CDR1 as MNHEY and CDR2 as SVGAGI.

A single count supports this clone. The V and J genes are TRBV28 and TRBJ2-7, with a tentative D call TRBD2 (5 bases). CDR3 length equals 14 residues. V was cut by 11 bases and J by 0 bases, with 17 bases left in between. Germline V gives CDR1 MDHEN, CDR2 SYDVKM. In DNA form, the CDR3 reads TGTGCCGCACGAGACCAGCGGCCCTCCTACGAGCAGTACTTC. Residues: CAARDQRPSYEQYF.

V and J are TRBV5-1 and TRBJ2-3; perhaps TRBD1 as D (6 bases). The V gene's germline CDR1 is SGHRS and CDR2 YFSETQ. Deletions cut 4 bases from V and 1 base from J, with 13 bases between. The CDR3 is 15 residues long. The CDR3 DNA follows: TGCGCCAGCAGCCTGAGGGGGACGGGCACAGATACGCAGTATTTT. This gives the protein CASSLRGTGTDTQYF.

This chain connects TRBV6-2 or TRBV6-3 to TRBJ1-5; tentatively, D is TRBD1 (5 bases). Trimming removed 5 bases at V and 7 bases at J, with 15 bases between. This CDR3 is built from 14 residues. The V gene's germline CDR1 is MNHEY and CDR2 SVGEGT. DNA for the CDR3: TGTGCCAGCAGTGAGGACACGACAGTCCAGCCCCAGCATTTT. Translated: CASSEDTTVQPQHF.

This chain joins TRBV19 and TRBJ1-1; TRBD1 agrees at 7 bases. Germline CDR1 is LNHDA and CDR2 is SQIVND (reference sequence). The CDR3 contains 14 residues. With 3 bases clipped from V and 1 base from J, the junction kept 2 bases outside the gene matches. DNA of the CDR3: TGTGCCAGTAGTATGGGACAGTGGAACACTGAAGCTTTCTTT. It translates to CASSMGQWNTEAFF.

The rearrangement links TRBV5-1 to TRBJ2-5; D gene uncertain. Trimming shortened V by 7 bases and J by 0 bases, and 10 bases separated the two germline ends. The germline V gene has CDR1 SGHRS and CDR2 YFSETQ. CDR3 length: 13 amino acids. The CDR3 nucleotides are TGCGCCAGCTCCAACGGGTACCAAGAGACCCAGTACTTC. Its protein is CASSNGYQETQYF. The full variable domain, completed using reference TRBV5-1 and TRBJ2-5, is KAGVTQTPRYLIKTRGQQVTLSCSPISGHRSVSWYQQTPGQGLQFLFEYFSETQRNKGNFPGRFSGRQFSNSRSEMNVSTLELGDSALYLCASSNGYQETQYFGPGTRLLVL.

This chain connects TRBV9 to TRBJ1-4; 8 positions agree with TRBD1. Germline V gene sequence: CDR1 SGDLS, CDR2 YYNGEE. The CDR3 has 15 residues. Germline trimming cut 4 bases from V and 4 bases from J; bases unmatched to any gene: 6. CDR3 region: CASSSRTGFNEKLFF. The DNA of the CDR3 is TGTGCCAGCAGCTCCAGGACAGGGTTTAATGAAAAACTGTTTTTT.

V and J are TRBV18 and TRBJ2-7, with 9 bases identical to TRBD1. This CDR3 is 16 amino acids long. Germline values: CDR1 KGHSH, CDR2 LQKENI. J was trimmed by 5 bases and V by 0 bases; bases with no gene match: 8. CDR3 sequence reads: CASSPPQGTGRHEQYF. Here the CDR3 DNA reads TGTGCCAGCTCACCACCTCAAGGGACAGGGAGACACGAGCAGTACTTC.

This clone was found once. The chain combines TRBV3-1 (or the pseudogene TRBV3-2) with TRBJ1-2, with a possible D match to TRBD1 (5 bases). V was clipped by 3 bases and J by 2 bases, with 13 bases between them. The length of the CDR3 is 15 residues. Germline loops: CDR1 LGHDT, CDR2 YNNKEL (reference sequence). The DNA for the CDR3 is TGTGCCAGCAGCCACGCCGGGACCGCCAACTATGGCTACACCTTC. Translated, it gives CASSHAGTANYGYTF.

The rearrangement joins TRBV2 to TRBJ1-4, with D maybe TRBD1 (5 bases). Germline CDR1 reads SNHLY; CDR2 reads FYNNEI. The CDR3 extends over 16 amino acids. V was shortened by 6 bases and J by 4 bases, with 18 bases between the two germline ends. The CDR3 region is CASRQMGRMINEKLFF. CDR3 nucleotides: TGTGCCAGCAGACAAATGGGACGGATGATTAATGAAAAACTGTTTTTT.

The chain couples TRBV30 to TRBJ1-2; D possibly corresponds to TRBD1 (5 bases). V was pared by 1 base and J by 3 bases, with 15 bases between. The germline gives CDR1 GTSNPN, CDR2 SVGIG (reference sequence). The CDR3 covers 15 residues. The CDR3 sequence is CAWSAIKDIYYGYTF. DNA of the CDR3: TGTGCCTGGAGTGCCATAAAGGACATTTACTATGGCTACACCTTC.

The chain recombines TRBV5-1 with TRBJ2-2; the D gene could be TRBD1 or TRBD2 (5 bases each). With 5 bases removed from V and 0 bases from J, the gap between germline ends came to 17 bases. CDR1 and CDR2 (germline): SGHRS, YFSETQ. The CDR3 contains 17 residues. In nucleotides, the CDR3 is TGCGCCAGCAGTCGAGTTCCGGGACCCGCGAACACCGGGGAGCTGTTTTTT. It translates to CASSRVPGPANTGELFF.

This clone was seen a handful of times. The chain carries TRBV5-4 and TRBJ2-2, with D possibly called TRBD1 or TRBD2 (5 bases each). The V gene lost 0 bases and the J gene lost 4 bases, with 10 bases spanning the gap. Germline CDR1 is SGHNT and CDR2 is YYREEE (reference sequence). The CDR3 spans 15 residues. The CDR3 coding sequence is TGTGCCAGCAGCTTGGGAGGGGCCGGCACCGGGGAGCTGTTTTTT. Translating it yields CASSLGGAGTGELFF.